Listed here are 21 T cell receptor beta chains from one sample, sequenced in a study of OX40 agonist ivuxolimab in advanced cancers. Sequenced by immunoSEQ multiplex PCR; TCRdb stores in-frame clones only, minus some. The data contain some 72,000 clones, roughly 90% of them singletons. The source material was CD4+ or CD8+ T cells sorted from blood, sampled in a trial of the OX40 agonist ivuxolimab. These receptors were obtained from an adult with an advanced solid tumor such as melanoma, head and neck, liver or kidney cancer.

The V and J genes are TRBV6-5 and TRBJ2-7; D might be TRBD1 (6 bases). Trimming removed 0 bases at V and 3 bases at J, with 15 bases between. The V gene's germline CDR1 is MNHEY and CDR2 SVGAGI. There are 16 residues in the CDR3. The CDR3 bases are TGTGCCAGCAGTTACTCGGTAGGACAGACAATCTACGAGCAGTACTTC. This codes for CASSYSVGQTIYEQYF.

The chain carries TRBV2 and TRBJ2-1; TRBD2 matches 7 bases. V was pared by 1 base and J by 0 bases, with 6 bases of the junction left unmatched. Germline V lookup: CDR1 SNHLY, CDR2 FYNNEI. This CDR3 has 17 residues. CDR3 nucleotide sequence: TGTGCCAGCAGTGAAGAATGGCGGGGGAGCTCCTACAATGAGCAGTTCTTC. Amino acids: CASSEEWRGSSYNEQFF.

The V and J genes are TRBV27 and TRBJ1-2, with D uncertain. V shed 3 bases and J shed 8 bases, with 10 bases lying between them. In germline, CDR1 is MNHEY, CDR2 SMNVEV (reference sequence). The CDR3 extends over 12 amino acids. This chain's CDR3 is CASSFGNGGYTF. CDR3 nucleotides: TGTGCCAGCAGTTTCGGGAATGGGGGCTACACCTTC.

The chain is built from TRBV19 and TRBJ2-7, with D tentatively TRBD1 or TRBD2 (5 bases each). The V and J ends lost 0 bases and 0 bases respectively, with 18 bases between them. CDR1 LNHDA and CDR2 SQIVND come from the germline V gene (reference sequence). The CDR3 totals 18 residues. CDR3 amino acids: CASSIDLGEGPVSYEQYF. CDR3 nucleotide sequence: TGTGCCAGTAGTATAGATCTAGGCGAGGGGCCTGTCTCCTACGAGCAGTACTTC.

The rearrangement links TRBV7-2 to TRBJ2-7; D could derive from TRBD1 or TRBD2 (6 bases each). The length of the CDR3 is 15 residues. Trimming removed 1 base at V and 7 bases at J, with 17 bases between. Per germline, CDR1 SGHTA and CDR2 FQGNSA. Here the CDR3 reads CASSLGRGVKREQYF. The CDR3 region has the DNA TGTGCCAGCAGCTTAGGTAGGGGGGTAAAACGGGAGCAGTACTTC.

This clone was recorded only once. The genes are TRBV27 and TRBJ1-6; 10 bases align to TRBD1. J gave up 7 bases and V 7 bases, and 4 bases lay outside the gene matches. The CDR3 is made up of 14 amino acids. Germline CDR1 MNHEY, CDR2 SMNVEV (reference sequence). CDR3: CASTETGGNSPLHF. The CDR3 DNA reads TGTGCCAGCACCGAGACAGGGGGCAATTCACCCCTCCACTTT.

The chain combines TRBV25-1 with TRBJ2-7; D perhaps matches TRBD1 (6 bases). This CDR3 is 17 amino acids long. CDR1 is MGHDK and CDR2 is SYGVNS in the germline V gene. Deletions cut 2 bases from V and 2 bases from J, with 19 bases between. The CDR3 region is CASSERGLDRSAYEQYF. In DNA form, the CDR3 reads TGTGCCAGCAGTGAACGAGGGCTAGACAGGTCCGCCTACGAGCAGTACTTC.

The chain links TRBV9 to TRBJ2-1; D is perhaps TRBD2 (6 bases). The CDR3 is 14 amino acids. V was clipped by 2 bases and J by 6 bases, with 12 bases between them. Germline V gene sequence: CDR1 SGDLS, CDR2 YYNGEE. CDR3 DNA: TGTGCCAGCAGCGTCGGAGGGGCCCCCAATGAGCAGTTCTTC. Translating it yields CASSVGGAPNEQFF.

The J gene is TRBJ1-2, the V gene TRBV7-8; 10 nucleotides match TRBD1. Germline values: CDR1 SGHVS, CDR2 FQNEAQ. The CDR3 is 15 residues long. V gave up 5 bases and J gave up 0 bases; unmatched junction bases: 3. Here the CDR3 DNA reads TGTGCCAGCAGCCCCGGGACAGGGGCTAACTATGGCTACACCTTC. Translation gives CASSPGTGANYGYTF.

The chain joins TRBV5-1 to TRBJ1-1; 8 bases are shared with TRBD1. The CDR3 covers 17 residues. Germline trimming cut 4 bases from V and 0 bases from J; bases unmatched to any gene: 11. Germline CDR1 SGHRS, CDR2 YFSETQ. CDR3 sequence: CASSPLRTGTLNTEAFF. As DNA, the CDR3 is TGCGCCAGCAGCCCCCTCCGGACAGGGACATTGAACACTGAAGCTTTCTTT. Using reference TRBV5-1 and TRBJ1-1 for the parts outside the CDR3, the full variable domain is KAGVTQTPRYLIKTRGQQVTLSCSPISGHRSVSWYQQTPGQGLQFLFEYFSETQRNKGNFPGRFSGRQFSNSRSEMNVSTLELGDSALYLCASSPLRTGTLNTEAFFGQGTRLTVV.

The chain is built from TRBV27 and TRBJ1-2, with 9 bases aligning to TRBD1. The CDR3 sequence is 15 residues long. V lost 3 bases to trimming and J lost 8 bases; unmatched junction nucleotides: 10. The V gene's germline CDR1 is MNHEY and CDR2 SMNVEV (reference sequence). The CDR3 here is CASSFSGQGRSGYTF. CDR3 sequence (DNA): TGTGCCAGCAGTTTCTCCGGACAGGGGAGGAGCGGCTACACCTTC.

The rearrangement uses TRBV7-9 and TRBJ2-5; D tentatively reads TRBD1 or TRBD2 (5 bases each). Germline CDR1 is SEHNR and CDR2 is FQNEAQ (reference sequence). Deletions cut 8 bases from V and 5 bases from J, with 18 bases between. The CDR3 covers 14 residues. The CDR3 spells CASWNRDQRETQYF. The DNA of the CDR3 is TGTGCCAGCTGGAATCGGGACCAAAGGGAGACCCAGTACTTC.

The chain carries TRBV4-1 and TRBJ1-1, with D perhaps matching TRBD1 (6 bases). Germline assignment: CDR1 MGHRA and CDR2 YSYEKL. The CDR3 totals 15 residues. Between the trimmed V and J ends, which lost 6 bases and 1 base, there was a span of 15 bases. As DNA, the CDR3 is TGCGCCAGCAGTCCCGTGCGGGGGGCGAACACTGAAGCTTTCTTT. Encoded protein: CASSPVRGANTEAFF.

V and J are TRBV9 and TRBJ1-5; D remains unclear. Trimming took 4 bases from V and 2 from J, leaving 10 bases between them. The CDR3 consists of 14 residues. Germline V gene lookup returns CDR1 SGDLS and CDR2 YYNGEE. DNA for the CDR3: TGTGCCAGCAGCCCATACGGGGGCAATCAGCCCCAGCATTTT. Protein: CASSPYGGNQPQHF. The complete variable domain, with remaining parts taken from reference TRBV9 and TRBJ1-5, reads DSGVTQTPKHLITATGQRVTLRCSPRSGDLSVYWYQQSLDQGLQFLIQYYNGEERAKGNILERFSAQQFPDLHSELNLSSLELGDSALYFCASSPYGGNQPQHFGDGTRLSIL.

The CDR3 coding sequence is TGTGCCAGCAGCTCCCGTAGCGGTAGCGGCATTCAGTACTTC. Translated, it gives CASSSRSGSGIQYF. The chain couples TRBV7-9 to TRBJ2-4; perhaps TRBD2 as D (6 bases). In germline, CDR1 is SEHNR, CDR2 FQNEAQ (reference sequence). V lost 4 bases and J lost 9, with 16 bases in between. This CDR3 is 14 amino acids long. The variable domain in full, with the rest retrieved from reference TRBV7-9 and TRBJ2-4, is DTGVSQNPRHKITKRGQNVTFRCDPISEHNRLYWYRQTLGQGPEFLTYFQNEAQLEKSRLLSDRFSAERPKGSFSTLEIQRTEQGDSAMYLCASSSRSGSGIQYFGAGTRLSVL.

The CDR3 loop reads CAWGHANTGELFF. In nucleotides, the CDR3 is TGTGCCTGGGGCCACGCGAACACCGGGGAGCTGTTTTTT. The gene calls are TRBV30 and TRBJ2-2; D unresolved. The CDR3 extends over 13 amino acids. Trimming shortened V by 5 bases and J by 0 bases, and 7 bases separated the two germline ends. Germline CDR1 is GTSNPN and CDR2 is SVGIG (reference sequence).

CDR3 DNA sequence: TGTGCCAGCAGCTGGAGACTAGCGGGGTCCACAGATACGCAGTATTTT. Translating it yields CASSWRLAGSTDTQYF. The chain uses TRBV7-8 and TRBJ2-3; TRBD2 matches 11 bases. The V gene's germline CDR1 is SGHVS and CDR2 FQNEAQ. The CDR3 is 16 amino acids. The V gene end was trimmed by 4 bases and the J gene end by 2 bases; junction bases not matched to a gene: 5.

The chain combines TRBV11-3 with TRBJ2-1; TRBD2 agrees at 13 bases. V lost 4 bases and J lost 10; bases outside the gene matches: 7. This CDR3 spans 15 amino acids. Germline values: CDR1 SGHNT, CDR2 YENEEA. The CDR3 DNA follows: TGTGCCAGCAGCTCCGGACTAGCGGGGGCCGGGGAGCAGTTCTTC. It yields the protein CASSSGLAGAGEQFF.

The rearrangement uses TRBV7-9 and TRBJ2-7, with no clear D. This CDR3 is built from 13 residues. The germline CDR1 and CDR2 sequences are SEHNR and FQNEAQ (reference sequence). Trimming took 4 bases from V and 3 from J, leaving 10 bases between them. The CDR3 region is CASSSPLYYEQYF. The CDR3 DNA reads TGTGCCAGCAGCTCCCCCCTATACTACGAGCAGTACTTC.

The V gene is TRBV7-3, the J gene TRBJ1-2; TRBD1 agrees at 8 bases. The germline gives CDR1 SGHTA, CDR2 FQGTGA. The CDR3 length is 13 residues. Trimming took 6 bases from V and 6 from J; bases not matched to a gene: 6. The CDR3 spells CASSFSGGDGYTF. CDR3 DNA: TGTGCCAGCAGTTTTTCAGGGGGCGATGGCTACACCTTC.

V gene TRBV9 combines with J gene TRBJ2-3; the D is unclear. Looked up from germline, CDR1 is SGDLS and CDR2 is YYNGEE. This CDR3 has 14 residues. V was shortened by 4 bases and J by 2 bases, with 11 bases between the two germline ends. For the CDR3, the DNA is TGTGCCAGCAGCCCCCCCGAGCACACAGATACGCAGTATTTT. Translated, it gives CASSPPEHTDTQYF.